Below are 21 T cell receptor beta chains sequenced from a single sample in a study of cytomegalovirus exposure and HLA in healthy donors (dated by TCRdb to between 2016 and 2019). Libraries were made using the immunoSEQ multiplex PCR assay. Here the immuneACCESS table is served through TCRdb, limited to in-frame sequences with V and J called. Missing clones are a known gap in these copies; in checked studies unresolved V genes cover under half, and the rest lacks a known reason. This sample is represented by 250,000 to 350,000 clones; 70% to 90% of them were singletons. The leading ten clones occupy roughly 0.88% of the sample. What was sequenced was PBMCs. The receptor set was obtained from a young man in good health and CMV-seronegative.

This chain's CDR3 is CASSSRWAGTDTQYF. In DNA form, the CDR3 reads TGTGCCAGTAGTTCCCGTTGGGCCGGAACAGATACGCAGTATTTT. V is TRBV19 and J is TRBJ2-3, with no clear D. In germline, CDR1 is LNHDA, CDR2 SQIVND (reference sequence). V was pared by 5 bases and J by 3 bases, with 15 bases between. This CDR3 contains 15 residues.

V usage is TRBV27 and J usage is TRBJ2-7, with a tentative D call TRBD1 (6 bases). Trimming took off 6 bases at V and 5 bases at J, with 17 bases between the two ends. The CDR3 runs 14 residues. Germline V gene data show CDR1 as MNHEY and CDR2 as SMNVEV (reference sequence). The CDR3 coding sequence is TGTGCCAGCAGGGACAGAGCCAGTGGGAACGAGCAGTACTTC. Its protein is CASRDRASGNEQYF.

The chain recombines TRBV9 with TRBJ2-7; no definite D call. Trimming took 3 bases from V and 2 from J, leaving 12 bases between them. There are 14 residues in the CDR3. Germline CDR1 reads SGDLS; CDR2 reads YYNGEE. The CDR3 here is CASSDSPGAYEQYF. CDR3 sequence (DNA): TGTGCCAGCAGCGACAGTCCTGGCGCCTACGAGCAGTACTTC.

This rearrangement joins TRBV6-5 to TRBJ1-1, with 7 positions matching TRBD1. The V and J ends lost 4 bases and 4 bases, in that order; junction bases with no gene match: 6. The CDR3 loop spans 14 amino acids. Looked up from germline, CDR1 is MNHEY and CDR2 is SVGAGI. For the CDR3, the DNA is TGTGCCAGCAGTTCCGTGCAGGGGGGCACTGAAGCTTTCTTT. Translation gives CASSSVQGGTEAFF.

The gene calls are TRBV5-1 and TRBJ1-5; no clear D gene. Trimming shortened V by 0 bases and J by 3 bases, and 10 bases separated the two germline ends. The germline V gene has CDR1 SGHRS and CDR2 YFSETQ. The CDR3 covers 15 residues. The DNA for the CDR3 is TGCGCCAGCAGCTTGGTCGGCGGGTTCAATCAGCCCCAGCATTTT. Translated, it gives CASSLVGGFNQPQHF.

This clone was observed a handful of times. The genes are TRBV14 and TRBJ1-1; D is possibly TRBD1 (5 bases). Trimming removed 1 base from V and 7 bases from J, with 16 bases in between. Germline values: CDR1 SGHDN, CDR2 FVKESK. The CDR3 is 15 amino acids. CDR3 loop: CASSQGPGTTYEAFF. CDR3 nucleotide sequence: TGTGCCAGCAGCCAAGGTCCGGGGACTACCTATGAAGCTTTCTTT.

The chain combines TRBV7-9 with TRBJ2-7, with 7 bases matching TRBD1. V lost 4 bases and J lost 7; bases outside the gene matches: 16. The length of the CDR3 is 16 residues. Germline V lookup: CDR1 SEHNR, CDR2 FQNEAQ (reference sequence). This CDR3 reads CASSSGGQTFSTEQYF. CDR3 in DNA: TGTGCCAGCAGCTCAGGGGGACAGACCTTCTCTACAGAGCAGTACTTC.

CDR3 residues: CASRPRRASGNEQFF. The DNA for the CDR3 is TGTGCCAGCAGACCGAGGAGAGCCTCTGGCAATGAGCAGTTCTTC. The V and J genes are TRBV7-2 and TRBJ2-1; no clear D gene. This CDR3 contains 15 residues. Trimming removed 6 bases at V and 6 bases at J, with 18 bases between. Germline CDR1 SGHTA, CDR2 FQGNSA.

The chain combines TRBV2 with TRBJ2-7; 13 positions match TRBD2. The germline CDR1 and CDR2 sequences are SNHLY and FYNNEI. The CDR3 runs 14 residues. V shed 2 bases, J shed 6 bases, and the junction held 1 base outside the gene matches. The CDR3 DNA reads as TGTGCCAGCAGTGAACGGACTAGCGGGGGCGAGCAGTACTTC. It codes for CASSERTSGGEQYF.

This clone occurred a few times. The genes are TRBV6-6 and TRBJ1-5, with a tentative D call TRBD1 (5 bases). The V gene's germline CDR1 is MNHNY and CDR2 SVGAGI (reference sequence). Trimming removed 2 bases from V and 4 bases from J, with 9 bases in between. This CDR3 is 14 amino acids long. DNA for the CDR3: TGTGCCAGCAGTTACGACGGGGGAAATCAGCCCCAGCATTTT. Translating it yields CASSYDGGNQPQHF.

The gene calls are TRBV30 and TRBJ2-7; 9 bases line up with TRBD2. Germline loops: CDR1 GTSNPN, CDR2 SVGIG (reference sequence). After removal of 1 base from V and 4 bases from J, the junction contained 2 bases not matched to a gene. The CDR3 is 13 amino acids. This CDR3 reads CAWSASGGYEQYF. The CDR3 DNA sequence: TGTGCCTGGAGTGCCAGCGGGGGGTACGAGCAGTACTTC.

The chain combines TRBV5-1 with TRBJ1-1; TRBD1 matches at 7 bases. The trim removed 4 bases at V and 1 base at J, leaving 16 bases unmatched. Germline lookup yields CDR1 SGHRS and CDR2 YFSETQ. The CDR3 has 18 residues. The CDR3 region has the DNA TGCGCCAGCAGCAATGGTCTGACAGGGCATTACAAGAACACTGAAGCTTTCTTT. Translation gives CASSNGLTGHYKNTEAFF.

The CDR3 DNA follows: TGTGCCAGCAGCGTAGGGGGGCCAGGGACGACCACAGATACGCAGTATTTT. Residues: CASSVGGPGTTTDTQYF. This chain links TRBV9 with TRBJ2-3; D perhaps matches TRBD1 (6 bases). The V and J ends lost 0 bases and 2 bases respectively, with 16 bases between them. There are 17 residues in the CDR3. CDR1 is SGDLS, CDR2 YYNGEE, per germline. The full variable domain, its missing parts supplied by reference TRBV9 and TRBJ2-3, is DSGVTQTPKHLITATGQRVTLRCSPRSGDLSVYWYQQSLDQGLQFLIQYYNGEERAKGNILERFSAQQFPDLHSELNLSSLELGDSALYFCASSVGGPGTTTDTQYFGPGTRLTVL.

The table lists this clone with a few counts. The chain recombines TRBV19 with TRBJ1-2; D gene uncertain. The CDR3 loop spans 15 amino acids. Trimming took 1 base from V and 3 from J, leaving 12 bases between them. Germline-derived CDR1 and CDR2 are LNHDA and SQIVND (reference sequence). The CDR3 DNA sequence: TGTGCCAGTAGTATAGGGAGAGGGTTTCACTATGGCTACACCTTC. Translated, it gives CASSIGRGFHYGYTF.

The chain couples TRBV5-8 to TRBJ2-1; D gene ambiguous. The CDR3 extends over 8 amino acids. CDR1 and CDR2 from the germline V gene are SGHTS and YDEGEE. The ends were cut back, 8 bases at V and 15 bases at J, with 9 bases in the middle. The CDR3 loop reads CASPILFF. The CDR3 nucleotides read TGTGCCAGTCCAATTTTGTTCTTC.

CDR3 protein: CATGASGGMTDTQYF. The CDR3 bases are TGTGCCACCGGGGCTAGCGGGGGTATGACAGATACGCAGTATTTT. The chain combines TRBV9 with TRBJ2-3; 10 nucleotides align to TRBD2. V was clipped by 9 bases and J by 3 bases; unmatched bases: 10. The CDR3 loop spans 15 amino acids. From germline, CDR1 is SGDLS and CDR2 YYNGEE. Complete variable domain (other parts from reference TRBV9 and TRBJ2-3): DSGVTQTPKHLITATGQRVTLRCSPRSGDLSVYWYQQSLDQGLQFLIQYYNGEERAKGNILERFSAQQFPDLHSELNLSSLELGDSALYFCATGASGGMTDTQYFGPGTRLTVL.

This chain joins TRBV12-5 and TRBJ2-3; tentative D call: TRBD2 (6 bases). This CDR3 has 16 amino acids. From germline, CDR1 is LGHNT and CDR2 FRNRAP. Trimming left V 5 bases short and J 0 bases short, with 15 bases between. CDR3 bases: TGTGCTAGTGGTATCCTGGGACTTAGCAGCACAGATACGCAGTATTTT. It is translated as CASGILGLSSTDTQYF.

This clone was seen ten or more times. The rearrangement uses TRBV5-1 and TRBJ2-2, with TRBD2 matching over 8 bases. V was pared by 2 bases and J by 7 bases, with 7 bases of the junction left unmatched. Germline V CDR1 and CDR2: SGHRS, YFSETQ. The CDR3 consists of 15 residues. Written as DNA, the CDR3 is TGCGCCAGCAGCTTCGCCGGGGGGGCGGTCGGGGAGCTGTTTTTT. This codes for CASSFAGGAVGELFF.

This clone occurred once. CDR3 coding DNA: TGTGCCAGCAGCCCGGGACAGGGGAGCTCCTACGAGCAGTACTTC. Its translation is CASSPGQGSSYEQYF. This chain uses TRBV7-6 with TRBJ2-7; 10 bases are shared with TRBD1. From germline, CDR1 is SGHVS and CDR2 FNYEAQ. The trim removed 5 bases at V and 0 bases at J, leaving 4 bases unmatched. This CDR3 is 15 amino acids long.

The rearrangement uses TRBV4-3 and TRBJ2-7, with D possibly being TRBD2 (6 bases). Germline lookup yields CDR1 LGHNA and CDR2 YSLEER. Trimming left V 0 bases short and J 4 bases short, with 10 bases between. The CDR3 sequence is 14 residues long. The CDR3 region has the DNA TGCGCCAGCAGCCAAGAAGCGGGCAGGTACGAGCAGTACTTC. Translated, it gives CASSQEAGRYEQYF.

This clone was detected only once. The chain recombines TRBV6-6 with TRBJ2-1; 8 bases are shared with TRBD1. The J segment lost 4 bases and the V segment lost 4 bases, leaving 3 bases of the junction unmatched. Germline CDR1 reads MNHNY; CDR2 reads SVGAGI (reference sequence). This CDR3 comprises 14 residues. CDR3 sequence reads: CASSSQGEYNEQFF. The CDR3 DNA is TGTGCCAGCAGTTCACAGGGGGAGTACAATGAGCAGTTCTTC.